Listed here is a single T cell receptor (beta chain). The antigen is unknown. This sample was included in a study of beta chain features in type 1 diabetes. Reverse transcription of all isolated RNA meant that expressed TCRB transcripts were sequenced. Profiling relied on immunoSEQ multiplex PCR, and the TCRdb table lists in-frame clones only, not all of them. The sample lists 150,000 or so clones, roughly 63% occurring once. The study, taken as a whole, reports: Among all four CD4+ subsets, Type 1 diabetes patients had TCRB CDR3s that were moderately but significantly shorter.

Trimming removed 0 bases at V and 10 bases at J, with 7 bases between. CDR1 is LGHNA and CDR2 is YSLEER in the germline V gene. The CDR3 is 13 residues long. The sequencing sample was made of naive CD4+ T cells from blood. This clonotype was obtained from a young man with type 1 diabetes. The chain combines TRBV4-3 with TRBJ1-6, with D unresolved. The CDR3 nucleotides read TGCGCCAGCAGCCAAGAACTGGGGTCACCCCTCCACTTT. Its protein product is CASSQELGSPLHF.